Listed below are T cell receptor beta chains from one sample, sequenced in a study of shared clonotypes between healthy human individuals. Method: immunoSEQ multiplex PCR; TCRdb's copy keeps in-frame clones and lacks some. The profile shows 2 million to 3 million clones, 93% of them singletons. Sequencing was carried out using naive CD4+ T cells from PBMCs. The receptors were gathered from a man aged 18 to 29 in good health. Some clones in this sample may be carry-over from other donors' samples. Both conserved end residues are part of each CDR3. D genes are given only for firm matches. Clone size is given for some rows only: seen once, a few or many times, or a class if the clone is expanded.

abundance	d_gene	v_gene	len	j_gene	CDR3nt	CDR3aa
-	TRBD2	TRBV7-9	16	TRBJ2-1	TGTGCCAGCAGCCTGCCCCCGGGCGCGGGAGGCAATGAGCAGTTCTTC	CASSLPPGAGGNEQFF
-	-	TRBV7-9	13	TRBJ1-2	TGTGCCAGCAGCCCCTTGGCCGGCCATGGCTACACCTTC	CASSPLAGHGYTF
-	-	TRBV6-6	13	TRBJ1-2	TGTGCCAGCAGTCCCACATCTTCCTATGGCTACACCTTC	CASSPTSSYGYTF
-	-	TRBV19	15	TRBJ2-2	TGTGCCAGTACCCAAATGTATGGGTCCACCGGGGAGCTGTTTTTT	CASTQMYGSTGELFF
-	TRBD1	TRBV5-5	16	TRBJ2-7	TGTGCCAGCAGCTTGGCCCCGGACAGGCAACTCTACGAGCAGTACTTC	CASSLAPDRQLYEQYF
-	-	TRBV10-1	9	TRBJ2-1	TGCGCCAGCCTCGATGAGCAGTTCTTC	CASLDEQFF
-	TRBD2	TRBV10-3	15	TRBJ2-7	TGTGCCATCAGGGGAGGGACGGGGAGCTCCTACGAGCAGTACTTC	CAIRGGTGSSYEQYF
once	-	TRBV7-8	17	TRBJ2-1	TGTGCCAGCAGCTTAGCGTTGGTTGGCGGAGCCTACAATGAGCAGTTCTTC	CASSLALVGGAYNEQFF
-	TRBD1	TRBV6-1	14	TRBJ1-3	TGTGCCAGCAGTTCAGGGGGGGCTGGAAACACCATATATTTT	CASSSGGAGNTIYF
-	-	TRBV28	15	TRBJ2-1	TGTGCCAGCAGTTTACAATACAGCTCCTACAATGAGCAGTTCTTC	CASSLQYSSYNEQFF